A single sample gave rise to the 19 T cell receptor beta chains below, sequenced in a study of T cell repertoires in cytomegalovirus infection. TCRdb reprocessed the reads via MiXCR and lists one record per CDR3 protein. The data hold some 400,000 distinct CDR3 sequences, with approximately 31% observed a single time. The sequencing sample was made of PBMCs. All receptors derive from a human donor in good health (CMV status not recorded). Some clones in this sample may be carry-over from other donors' samples.

This clonotype was seen only a few times. V usage is TRBV19 and J usage is TRBJ1-2, with 7 nucleotides matching TRBD1. J lost 4 bases, V lost 5 bases, and 10 bases had no gene match. CDR1 and CDR2 (germline): LNHDA, SQIVND (reference sequence). CDR3 size: 15 residues. CDR3 DNA: TGTGCCAGTAGTTCTCCCCCAGGGGGGTCCTATGGCTACACCTTC. Encoded protein: CASSSPPGGSYGYTF.

This clonotype was detected a few times. The chain links TRBV5-5 to TRBJ1-3, with 7 bases aligning to TRBD1. Germline CDR1 reads SGHKS; CDR2 reads YYEKEE (reference sequence). V gave up 4 bases and J gave up 7 bases; unmatched junction bases: 5. This CDR3 is built from 13 residues. The CDR3 bases are TGTGCCAGCAGCCACGGGACAGTTAACACCATATATTTT. Amino acid sequence: CASSHGTVNTIYF.

This clonotype was seen many times. The chain joins TRBV7-2 to TRBJ2-4; TRBD1 agrees at 9 bases. This CDR3 is built from 17 residues. The junction had 3 bases not matched to a gene; V was cut back by 0 bases and J by 0 bases. The germline gives CDR1 SGHTA, CDR2 FQGNSA. CDR3: CASSLAHRGRAKNIQYF. The CDR3 nucleotides read TGTGCCAGCAGCTTAGCGCACAGGGGGCGAGCCAAAAACATTCAGTACTTC.

This clonotype was seen a handful of times. The DNA of the CDR3 is TGTGCCAGCAACCCGGGCCTCCCCACACGTGATACGCAGTATTTT. This encodes CASNPGLPTRDTQYF. The V gene is TRBV6-2 or TRBV6-3, the J gene TRBJ2-3, with D unclear. Germline-derived CDR1 and CDR2 are MNHEY and SVGEGT. Trimming cost V 7 bases and J 6 bases, with 20 bases left between them. The CDR3 has 15 residues.

V usage is TRBV14 and J usage is TRBJ2-5; tentative D call: TRBD2 (6 bases). CDR3 length: 16 amino acids. Trimming removed 1 base at V and 6 bases at J, with 18 bases between. Germline CDR1 SGHDN, CDR2 FVKESK. CDR3 in DNA: TGTGCCAGCAGCCAAGCGGGGACTCGCGGGAAGAAGACCCAGTACTTC. Translation gives CASSQAGTRGKKTQYF. Filled out from reference TRBV14 and TRBJ2-5, the complete variable domain reads EAGVTQFPSHSVIEKGQTVTLRCDPISGHDNLYWYRRVMGKEIKFLLHFVKESKQDESGMPNNRFLAERTGGTYSTLKVQPAELEDSGVYFCASSQAGTRGKKTQYFGPGTRLLVL.

The genes are TRBV12-3 or TRBV12-4 and TRBJ1-4; weak D call: TRBD1 (5 bases). This CDR3 region has 13 residues. V was clipped by 2 bases and J by 7 bases, with 8 bases between them. CDR3 sequence reads: CASSLPRAEKLFF. The CDR3 region has the DNA TGTGCCAGCAGTTTACCCAGGGCTGAAAAACTGTTTTTT.

This chain connects TRBV25-1 to TRBJ2-3; 9 bases are shared with TRBD2. Germline V lookup: CDR1 MGHDK, CDR2 SYGVNS. Losses at the gene ends were 8 bases for V and 0 bases for J; bases not matched to a gene: 3. CDR3 size: 14 residues. The DNA of the CDR3 is TGTGCCAGCGCCGGGACTAGCAGCACAGATACGCAGTATTTT. Translating gives CASAGTSSTDTQYF.

The gene calls are TRBV6-5 and TRBJ1-2, with 7 bases that match TRBD1. From germline, CDR1 is MNHEY and CDR2 SVGAGI. The CDR3 has 13 amino acids. After removal of 7 bases from V and 4 bases from J, the junction contained 6 bases not matched to a gene. CDR3 coding DNA: TGTGCCAGCATAAAGACAGGGAGCTATGGCTACACCTTC. Amino acids: CASIKTGSYGYTF.

About this clonotype itself: A much more abundant neighbour one base away suggests this may be a read error. V gene TRBV7-2 combines with J gene TRBJ2-7; the D gene could be TRBD1 or TRBD2 (5 bases each). CDR1 and CDR2 (germline): SGHTA, FQGNSA. Trimming cost V 7 bases and J 2 bases, with 15 bases left between them. The CDR3 has 14 residues. The CDR3 region is CASNLGVGTYEQYF. CDR3 DNA: TGTGCCAGCAACTTGGGGGTAGGGACCTACGAGCAGTACTTC.

The table lists this clonotype with many counts. The V call is TRBV7-2, the J call TRBJ2-7; 10 bases fit TRBD1. The CDR3 is 16 residues long. Losses at the gene ends were 3 bases for V and 2 bases for J; bases not matched to a gene: 7. Germline CDR1 and CDR2: SGHTA and FQGNSA. In nucleotides, the CDR3 is TGTGCCAGCAGCTTGCTAGGGACAGGGGTCCCCTACGAGCAGTACTTC. Its translation is CASSLLGTGVPYEQYF. The full variable domain, its missing parts supplied by reference TRBV7-2 and TRBJ2-7, is GAGVSQSPSNKVTEKGKDVELRCDPISGHTALYWYRQSLGQGLEFLIYFQGNSAPDKSGLPSDRFSAERTGGSVSTLTIQRTQQEDSAVYLCASSLLGTGVPYEQYFGPGTRLTVT.

This chain uses TRBV6-1 with TRBJ1-2; D possibly corresponds to TRBD1 (5 bases). Per germline, CDR1 MNHNS and CDR2 SASEGT. Trimming cost V 1 base and J 6 bases, with 12 bases left between them. This CDR3 contains 14 residues. CDR3 sequence reads: CASSEVSRVDGYTF. The CDR3 DNA reads TGTGCCAGCAGTGAAGTGTCCAGGGTCGATGGCTACACCTTC.

The J gene is TRBJ2-5, the V gene TRBV29-1; no reliable D call. This CDR3 is 13 amino acids long. Trimming stripped 5 bases from V and 3 bases from J, with 13 bases between. Germline CDR1 SQVTM, CDR2 ANQGSEA. The CDR3 reads CSVPEPGKETQYF. The CDR3 DNA reads TGCAGCGTTCCGGAACCTGGGAAAGAGACCCAGTACTTC.

The CDR3 spells CASSSVRKTNTGELFF. The CDR3 bases are TGTGCCAGCAGCTCAGTCAGGAAAACGAACACCGGGGAGCTGTTTTTT. The V gene is TRBV7-9, the J gene TRBJ2-2; D is unresolved. Trimming shortened V by 4 bases and J by 0 bases, and 12 bases separated the two germline ends. Per the germline V gene, CDR1 is SEHNR and CDR2 is FQNEAQ (reference sequence). The CDR3 is 16 amino acids.

This clonotype showed up just a few times. The chain joins TRBV4-1 to TRBJ2-2; 11 nucleotides line up with TRBD2. V lost 0 bases to trimming and J lost 7 bases; unmatched junction nucleotides: 13. The CDR3 spans 19 residues. CDR1 and CDR2 from the germline V gene are MGHRA and YSYEKL. CDR3: CASSQEPLAGGGQHGELFF. The CDR3 DNA sequence: TGCGCCAGCAGCCAAGAACCCCTAGCGGGGGGCGGGCAACACGGGGAGCTGTTTTTT.

As for this clonotype: One junction end disagrees with the germline gene, perhaps due to a read error. In DNA, the CDR3 is TGTGCCGGCAGTTCACGTCAACAGGGTTCGGCTGAAGCTTTCTTT. It translates to CAGSSRQQGSAEAFF. This chain links TRBV12-3 or TRBV12-4 with TRBJ1-1, with a tentative D call TRBD1 (6 bases). The CDR3 contains 15 residues.

For this clonotype: A much larger clone sits a single nucleotide away, making a read error possible. The chain recombines TRBV7-2 with TRBJ2-3, with D perhaps matching TRBD1 or TRBD2 (6 bases each). The CDR3 contains 15 residues. Between the trimmed V and J ends, which lost 2 bases and 2 bases, there was a span of 11 bases. From germline, CDR1 is SGHTA and CDR2 FQGNSA. Written as DNA, the CDR3 is TGTGCCAGCAGCTTAACGGGGGCCACCACAGATACGCAGTATTTT. This gives the protein CASSLTGATTDTQYF.

This clonotype was seen once. This chain connects TRBV3-1 to TRBJ2-2; D is ambiguous. Germline-derived CDR1 and CDR2 are LGHDT and YNNKEL (reference sequence). The CDR3 is 14 amino acids. The germline V and J ends were trimmed by 2 bases and 1 base, with 5 bases remaining between them. The CDR3 region has the DNA TGTGCCAGCAGCCAAAACATGAACACCGGGGAGCTGTTTTTT. Its protein is CASSQNMNTGELFF.

The V and J genes are TRBV7-2 and TRBJ2-7; D remains unclear. CDR1 is SGHTA, CDR2 FQGNSA, per germline. V was shortened by 1 base and J by 2 bases, with 9 bases between the two germline ends. CDR3 length: 14 amino acids. CDR3 amino acids: CASSLVVETYEQYF. CDR3 nucleotide sequence: TGTGCCAGCAGCTTAGTAGTAGAGACCTACGAGCAGTACTTC.

This clonotype was counted ten times or more. The V call is TRBV7-2, the J call TRBJ2-3, with D possibly matching TRBD2 (6 bases). CDR1 and CDR2 from the germline V gene are SGHTA and FQGNSA. The CDR3 spans 14 residues. Trimming pared 3 bases from V and 6 bases from J, leaving 13 bases between. This chain's CDR3 is CASSFKLAMDTQYF. The CDR3 region has the DNA TGTGCCAGCAGCTTCAAACTAGCAATGGATACGCAGTATTTT.